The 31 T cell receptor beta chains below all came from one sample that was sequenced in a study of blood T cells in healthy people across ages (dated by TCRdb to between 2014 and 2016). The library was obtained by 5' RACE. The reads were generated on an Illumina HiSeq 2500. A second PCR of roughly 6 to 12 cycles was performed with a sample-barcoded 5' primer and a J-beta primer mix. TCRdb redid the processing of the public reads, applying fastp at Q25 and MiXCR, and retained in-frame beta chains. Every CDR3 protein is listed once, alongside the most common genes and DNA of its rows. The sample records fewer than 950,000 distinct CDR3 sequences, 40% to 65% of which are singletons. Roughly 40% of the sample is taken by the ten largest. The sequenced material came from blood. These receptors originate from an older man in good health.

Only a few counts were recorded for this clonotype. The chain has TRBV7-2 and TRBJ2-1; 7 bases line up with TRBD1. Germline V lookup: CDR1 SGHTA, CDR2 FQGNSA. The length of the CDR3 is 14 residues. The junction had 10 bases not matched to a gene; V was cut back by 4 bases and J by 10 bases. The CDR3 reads CASSSTGRGKEQFF. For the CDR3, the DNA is TGTGCCAGCAGCTCGACCGGCAGGGGGAAAGAGCAGTTCTTC.

CDR3 sequence (DNA): TGCAGTGCTAGTGTTAGCGGGAGCCCGAATGAGCAGTTCTTC. It translates to CSASVSGSPNEQFF. The chain joins TRBV20-1 to TRBJ2-1; TRBD2 aligns across 9 bases. CDR3 size: 14 residues. J was trimmed by 7 bases and V by 3 bases; bases with no gene match: 7. Germline CDR1 DFQATT, CDR2 SNEGSKA (reference sequence).

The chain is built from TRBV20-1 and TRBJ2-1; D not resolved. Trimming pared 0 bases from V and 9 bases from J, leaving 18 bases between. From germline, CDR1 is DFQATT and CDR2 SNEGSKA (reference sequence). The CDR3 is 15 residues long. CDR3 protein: CSARDARTTPGEQFF. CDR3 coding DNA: TGCAGTGCTAGAGATGCGCGGACCACGCCGGGTGAGCAGTTCTTC.

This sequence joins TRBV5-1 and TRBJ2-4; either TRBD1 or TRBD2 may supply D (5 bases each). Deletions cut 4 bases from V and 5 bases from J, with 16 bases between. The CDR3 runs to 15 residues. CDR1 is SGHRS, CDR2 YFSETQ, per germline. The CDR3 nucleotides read TGCGCCAGCAGCCCGGACGGGGACCGAGAAAACATTCAGTACTTC. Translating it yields CASSPDGDRENIQYF.

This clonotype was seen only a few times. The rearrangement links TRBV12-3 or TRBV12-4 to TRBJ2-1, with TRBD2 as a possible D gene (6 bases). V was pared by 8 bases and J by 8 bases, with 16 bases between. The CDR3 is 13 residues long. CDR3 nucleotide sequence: TGTGCCAGCGGGGCAGGGACTTGGGATGAGCAGTTCTTC. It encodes CASGAGTWDEQFF.

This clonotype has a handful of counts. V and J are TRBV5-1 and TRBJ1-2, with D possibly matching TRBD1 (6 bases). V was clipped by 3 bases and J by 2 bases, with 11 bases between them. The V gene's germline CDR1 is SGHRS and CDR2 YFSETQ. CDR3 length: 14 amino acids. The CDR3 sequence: CASSSRGLNYGYTF. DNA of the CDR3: TGCGCCAGCAGCTCCCGGGGGCTCAACTATGGCTACACCTTC.

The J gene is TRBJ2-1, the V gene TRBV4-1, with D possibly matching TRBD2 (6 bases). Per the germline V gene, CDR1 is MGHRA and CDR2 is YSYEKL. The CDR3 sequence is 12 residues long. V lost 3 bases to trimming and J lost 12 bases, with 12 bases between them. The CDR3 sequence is CASSQDTGRQFF. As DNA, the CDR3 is TGCGCCAGCAGCCAGGATACCGGGAGGCAGTTCTTC.

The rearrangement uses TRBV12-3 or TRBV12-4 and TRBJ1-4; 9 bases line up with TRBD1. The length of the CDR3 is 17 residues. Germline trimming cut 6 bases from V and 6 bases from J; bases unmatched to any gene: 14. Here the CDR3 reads CASSLRMGQGLDEKLFF. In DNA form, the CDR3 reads TGTGCCAGCAGCCTCAGGATGGGACAGGGCCTTGATGAAAAACTGTTTTTT.

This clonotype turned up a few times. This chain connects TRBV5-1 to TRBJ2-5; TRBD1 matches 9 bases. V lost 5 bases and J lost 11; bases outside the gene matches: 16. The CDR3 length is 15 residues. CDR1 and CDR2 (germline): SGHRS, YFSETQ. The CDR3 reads CASRPRDRDYNEQYF. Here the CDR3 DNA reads TGCGCCAGCAGACCCCGGGACAGGGACTACAATGAGCAGTACTTC.

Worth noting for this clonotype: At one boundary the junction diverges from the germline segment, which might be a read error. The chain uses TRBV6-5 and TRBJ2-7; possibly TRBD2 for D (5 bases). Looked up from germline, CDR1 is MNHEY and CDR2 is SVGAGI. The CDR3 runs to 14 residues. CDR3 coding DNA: TGTGCCAGCAGCCGGACTCTCGGACTCTACGAACAGTACTTC. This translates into CASSRTLGLYEQYF.

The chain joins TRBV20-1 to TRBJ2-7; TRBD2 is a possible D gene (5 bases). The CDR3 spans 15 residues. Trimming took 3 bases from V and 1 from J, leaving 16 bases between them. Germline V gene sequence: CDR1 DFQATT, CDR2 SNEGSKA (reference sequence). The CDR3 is CSASVLSGVSYEQYF. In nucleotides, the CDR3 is TGCAGTGCTAGCGTTCTAAGCGGCGTATCCTACGAGCAGTACTTC.

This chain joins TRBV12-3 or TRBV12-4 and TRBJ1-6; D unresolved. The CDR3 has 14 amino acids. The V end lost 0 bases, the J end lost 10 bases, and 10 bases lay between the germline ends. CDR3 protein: CASSLAEAGSPLHF. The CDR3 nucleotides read TGTGCCAGCAGTTTAGCGGAGGCGGGATCACCCCTCCACTTT.

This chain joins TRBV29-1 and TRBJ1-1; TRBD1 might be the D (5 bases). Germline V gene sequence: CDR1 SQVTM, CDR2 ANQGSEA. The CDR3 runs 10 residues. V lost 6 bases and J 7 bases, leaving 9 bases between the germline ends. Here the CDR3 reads CSVGHLEAFF. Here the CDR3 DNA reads TGCAGCGTAGGACATCTTGAAGCTTTCTTT. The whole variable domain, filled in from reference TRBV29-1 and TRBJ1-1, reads SAVISQKPSRDICQRGTSLTIQCQVDSQVTMMFWYRQQPGQSLTLIATANQGSEATYESGFVIDKFPISRPNLTFSTLTVSNMSPEDSSIYLCSVGHLEAFFGQGTRLTVV.

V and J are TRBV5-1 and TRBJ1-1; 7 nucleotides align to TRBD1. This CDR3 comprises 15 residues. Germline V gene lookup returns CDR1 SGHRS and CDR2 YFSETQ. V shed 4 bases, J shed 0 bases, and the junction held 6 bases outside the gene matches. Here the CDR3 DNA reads TGCGCCAGCAGCCCCGAAGGGGGCATGAACACTGAAGCTTTCTTT. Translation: CASSPEGGMNTEAFF.

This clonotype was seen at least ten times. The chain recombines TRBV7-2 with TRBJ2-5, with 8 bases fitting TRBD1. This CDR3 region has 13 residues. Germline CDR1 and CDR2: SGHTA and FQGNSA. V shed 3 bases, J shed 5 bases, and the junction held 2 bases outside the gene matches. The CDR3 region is CASSFTGGETQYF. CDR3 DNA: TGTGCCAGCAGCTTCACAGGGGGGGAGACCCAGTACTTC.

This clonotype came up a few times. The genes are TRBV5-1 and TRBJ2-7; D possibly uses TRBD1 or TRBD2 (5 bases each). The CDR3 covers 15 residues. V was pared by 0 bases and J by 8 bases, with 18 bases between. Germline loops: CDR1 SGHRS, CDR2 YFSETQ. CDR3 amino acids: CASSLGDRDIDQQYF. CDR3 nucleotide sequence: TGCGCCAGCAGCTTGGGGGACCGCGATATCGATCAGCAGTACTTC.

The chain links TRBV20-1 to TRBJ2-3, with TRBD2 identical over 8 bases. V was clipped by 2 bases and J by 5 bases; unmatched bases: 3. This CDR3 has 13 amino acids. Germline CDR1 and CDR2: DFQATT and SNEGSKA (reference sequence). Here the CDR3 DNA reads TGCAGTGCTAGATCTCGGGGGGGAGATACGCAGTATTTT. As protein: CSARSRGGDTQYF.

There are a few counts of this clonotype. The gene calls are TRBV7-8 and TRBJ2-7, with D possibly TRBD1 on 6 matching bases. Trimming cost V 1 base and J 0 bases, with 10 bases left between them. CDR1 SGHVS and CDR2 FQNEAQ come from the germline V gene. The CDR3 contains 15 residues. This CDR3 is CASSLGQDSSYEQYF. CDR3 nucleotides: TGTGCCAGCAGCTTAGGGCAGGACAGCTCCTACGAGCAGTACTTC.

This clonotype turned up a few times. The DNA of the CDR3 is TGCGCCAGCAGCAATAGACAGGGACCAGTGTACGAGCAGTACTTC. It translates to CASSNRQGPVYEQYF. The chain employs TRBV5-1 and TRBJ2-7; TRBD1 agrees at 7 bases. Losses at the gene ends were 4 bases for V and 4 bases for J; bases not matched to a gene: 11. The CDR3 runs 15 residues. Germline V gives CDR1 SGHRS, CDR2 YFSETQ.

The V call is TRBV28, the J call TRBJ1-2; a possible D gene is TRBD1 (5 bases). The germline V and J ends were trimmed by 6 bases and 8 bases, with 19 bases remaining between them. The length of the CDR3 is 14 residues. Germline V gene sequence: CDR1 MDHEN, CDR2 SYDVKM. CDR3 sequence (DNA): TGTGCCAGCAGCCAAAAACCCGGGGCGGGAGGCTACACCTTC. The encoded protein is CASSQKPGAGGYTF.

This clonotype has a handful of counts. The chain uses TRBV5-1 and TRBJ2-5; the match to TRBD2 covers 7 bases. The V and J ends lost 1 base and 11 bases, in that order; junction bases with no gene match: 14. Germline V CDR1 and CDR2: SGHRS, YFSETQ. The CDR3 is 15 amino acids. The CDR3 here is CASSLSSSGRVQQYF. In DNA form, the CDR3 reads TGCGCCAGCAGCTTGTCTTCTAGCGGCAGGGTGCAGCAGTACTTC.

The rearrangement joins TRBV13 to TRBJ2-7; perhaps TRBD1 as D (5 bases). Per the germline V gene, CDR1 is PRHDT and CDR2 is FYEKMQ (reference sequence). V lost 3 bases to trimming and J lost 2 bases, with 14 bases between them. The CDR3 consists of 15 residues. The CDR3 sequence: CASSFGAGGPYEQYF. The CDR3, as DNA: TGTGCCAGCAGCTTTGGGGCAGGCGGACCCTACGAGCAGTACTTC.

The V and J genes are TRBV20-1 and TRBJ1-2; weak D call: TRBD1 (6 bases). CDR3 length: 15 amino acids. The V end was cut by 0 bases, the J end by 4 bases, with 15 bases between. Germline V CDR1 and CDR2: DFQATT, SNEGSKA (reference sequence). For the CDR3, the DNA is TGCAGTGCTAGAGATAATGGGGGCATTGGCTATGGCTACACCTTC. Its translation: CSARDNGGIGYGYTF.

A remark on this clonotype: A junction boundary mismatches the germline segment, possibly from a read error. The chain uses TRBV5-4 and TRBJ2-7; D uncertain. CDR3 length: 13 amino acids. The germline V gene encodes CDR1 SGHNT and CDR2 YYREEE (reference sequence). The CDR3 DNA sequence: TGTGCCAGCAGCTTGGAGCTGACCTACGGGCAGTACTTC. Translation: CASSLELTYGQYF. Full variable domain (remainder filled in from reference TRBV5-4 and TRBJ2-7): ETGVTQSPTHLIKTRGQQVTLRCSSQSGHNTVSWYQQALGQGPQFIFQYYREEENGRGNFPPRFSGLQFPNYSSELNVNALELDDSALYLCASSLELTYGQYFGPGTRLTVT.

The DNA of the CDR3 is TGTGCCATCAGTGAGGGGCAGGGTCTCGACGAGCAGTACTTC. Its translation is CAISEGQGLDEQYF. The chain has TRBV10-3 and TRBJ2-5; tentative D call: TRBD1 (5 bases). The DNA end is a closer match to TRBJ2-7, so the J assignment may be wrong. Germline loops: CDR1 ENHRY, CDR2 SYGVKD. This CDR3 contains 14 residues.

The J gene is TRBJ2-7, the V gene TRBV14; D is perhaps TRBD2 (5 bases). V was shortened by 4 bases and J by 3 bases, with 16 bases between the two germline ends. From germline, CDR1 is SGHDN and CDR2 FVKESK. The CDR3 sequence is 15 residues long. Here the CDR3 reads CASSPRSIRGYEQYF. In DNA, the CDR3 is TGTGCCAGCAGCCCAAGATCTATTCGGGGCTACGAGCAGTACTTC.

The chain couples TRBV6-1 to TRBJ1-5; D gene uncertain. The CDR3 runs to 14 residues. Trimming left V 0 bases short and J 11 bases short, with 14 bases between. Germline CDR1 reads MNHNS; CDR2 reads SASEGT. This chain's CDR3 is CASSEALASGAQHF. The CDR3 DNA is TGTGCCAGCAGTGAAGCGCTAGCTAGTGGGGCCCAGCATTTT.

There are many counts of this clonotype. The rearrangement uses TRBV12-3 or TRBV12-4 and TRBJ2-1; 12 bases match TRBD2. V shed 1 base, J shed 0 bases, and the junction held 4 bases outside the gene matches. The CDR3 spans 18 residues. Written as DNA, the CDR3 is TGTGCCAGCAGTTTAGTCCTAGCGGGAGGGTTCTCCTACAATGAGCAGTTCTTC. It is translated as CASSLVLAGGFSYNEQFF.

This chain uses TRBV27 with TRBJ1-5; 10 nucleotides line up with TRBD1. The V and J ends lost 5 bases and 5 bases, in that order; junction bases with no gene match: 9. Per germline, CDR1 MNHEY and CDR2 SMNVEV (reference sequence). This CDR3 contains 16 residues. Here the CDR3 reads CASSPRTGGPYQPQHF. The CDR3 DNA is TGTGCCAGCAGTCCCCGGACAGGGGGTCCCTATCAGCCCCAGCATTTT.

CDR3: CASSYSTAIPYGYTF. CDR3 in DNA: TGTGCCAGCAGTTACTCCACGGCCATCCCCTATGGCTACACCTTC. This rearrangement joins TRBV6-6 to TRBJ1-2; D is unclear. Germline CDR1 is MNHNY and CDR2 is SVGAGI (reference sequence). This CDR3 is built from 15 residues. V lost 0 bases to trimming and J lost 4 bases, with 12 bases between them.

DNA of the CDR3: TGCAGTGCACCAACAGGGGACAATGAGCAGTTCTTC. The encoded protein is CSAPTGDNEQFF. The rearrangement uses TRBV20-1 and TRBJ2-1; 7 bases line up with TRBD1. In germline, CDR1 is DFQATT, CDR2 SNEGSKA (reference sequence). The V segment lost 6 bases and the J segment 5 bases; nucleotides outside the gene matches: 4. The CDR3 runs 12 residues.